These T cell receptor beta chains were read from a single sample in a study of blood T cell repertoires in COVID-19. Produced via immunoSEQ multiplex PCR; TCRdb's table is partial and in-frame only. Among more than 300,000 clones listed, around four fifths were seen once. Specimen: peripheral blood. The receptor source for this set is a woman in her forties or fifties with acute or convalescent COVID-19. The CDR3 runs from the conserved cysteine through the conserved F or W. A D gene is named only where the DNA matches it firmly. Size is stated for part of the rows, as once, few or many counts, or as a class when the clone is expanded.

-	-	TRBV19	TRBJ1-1	CASSPSTENTEAFF	TGTGCCAGTAGTCCCTCGACAGAGAACACTGAAGCTTTCTTT
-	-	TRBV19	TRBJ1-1	CASNNGDGRTEAFF	TGTGCCAGTAACAACGGGGACGGGAGGACTGAAGCTTTCTTT
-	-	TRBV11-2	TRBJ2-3	CASTPTASTDTQYF	TGTGCCAGCACCCCTACAGCTAGCACAGATACGCAGTATTTT
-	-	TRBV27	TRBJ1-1	CASLRTENTEAFF	TGTGCCAGCCTCAGGACAGAGAACACTGAAGCTTTCTTT
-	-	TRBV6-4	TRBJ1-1	CASSENRDRPEAFF	TGTGCCAGCAGTGAGAACAGGGATAGGCCTGAAGCTTTCTTT
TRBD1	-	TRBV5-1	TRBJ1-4	CASSLETGTNEKLFF	TGCGCCAGCAGCTTGGAGACAGGGACTAATGAAAAACTGTTTTTT
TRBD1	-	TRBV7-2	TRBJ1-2	CASSSTGGWGYTF	TGTGCCAGCAGCTCCACAGGGGGCTGGGGCTACACCTTC
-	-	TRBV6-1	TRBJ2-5	CASSEATPGKETQYF	TGTGCCAGCAGTGAAGCAACCCCAGGGAAAGAGACCCAGTACTTC
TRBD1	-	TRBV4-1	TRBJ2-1	CASSQDLAGGPYNEQFF	TGCGCCAGCAGCCAAGATTTAGCAGGGGGTCCCTACAATGAGCAGTTCTTC
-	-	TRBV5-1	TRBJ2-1	CASSPGVIVGYNEQFF	TGCGCCAGCAGCCCGGGGGTGATAGTCGGCTACAATGAGCAGTTCTTC
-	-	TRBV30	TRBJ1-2	CAWDSDSYYGYTF	TGTGCCTGGGATTCGGACAGTTACTATGGCTACACCTTC
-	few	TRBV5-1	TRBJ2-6	CASSLEISGSGANVLTF	TGCGCCAGCAGCCTGGAGATTAGCGGCTCTGGGGCCAACGTCCTGACTTTC
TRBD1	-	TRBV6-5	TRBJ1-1	CASSYSPGQKNTEAFF	TGTGCCAGCAGTTACTCACCGGGACAGAAGAACACTGAAGCTTTCTTT
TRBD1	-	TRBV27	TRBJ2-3	CASSLSGDRDTQYF	TGTGCCAGCAGTTTATCGGGGGACAGAGATACGCAGTATTTT
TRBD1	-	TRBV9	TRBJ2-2	CASSIGQGPSNTGELFF	TGTGCCAGCAGCATAGGACAGGGACCCTCGAACACCGGGGAGCTGTTTTTT
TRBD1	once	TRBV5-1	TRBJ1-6	CASTRTGDRNSPLHF	TGCGCCAGCACCCGGACAGGGGACCGTAATTCACCCCTCCACTTT
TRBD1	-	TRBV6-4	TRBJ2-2	CASSQTGGTGELFF	TGTGCCAGCAGCCAGACAGGGGGGACCGGGGAGCTGTTTTTT
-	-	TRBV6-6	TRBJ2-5	CASSSLWQGEETQYF	TGTGCCAGCAGCAGCTTATGGCAGGGCGAAGAGACCCAGTACTTC
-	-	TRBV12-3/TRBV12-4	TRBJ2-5	CASRRGETQYF	TGTGCCTCACGGCGGGGAGAGACCCAGTACTTC
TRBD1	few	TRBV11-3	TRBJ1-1	CASSKDRANTEAFF	TGTGCCAGCAGCAAAGACAGGGCGAACACTGAAGCTTTCTTT
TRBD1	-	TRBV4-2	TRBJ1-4	CASSQAQGQGSANEKLFF	TGTGCCAGCAGCCAAGCTCAGGGACAGGGATCGGCTAATGAAAAACTGTTTTTT
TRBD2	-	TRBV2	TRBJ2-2	CASGREATGELFF	TGTGCCAGCGGTCGGGAGGCCACCGGGGAGCTGTTTTTT
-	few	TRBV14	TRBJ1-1	CASSRGIRNTEAFF	TGTGCCAGCAGCCGAGGGATCCGAAACACTGAAGCTTTCTTT
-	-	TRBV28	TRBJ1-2	CASSSQTDTYGYTF	TGTGCCAGCAGTTCCCAGACAGACACCTATGGCTACACCTTC
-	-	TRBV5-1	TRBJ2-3	CASSKQGPSTDTQYF	TGCGCCAGCAGCAAACAGGGACCTAGCACAGATACGCAGTATTTT
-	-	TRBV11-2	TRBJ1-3	CASSDLRGTGNTIYF	TGTGCCAGCAGCGACCTTAGGGGAACGGGAAACACCATATATTTT
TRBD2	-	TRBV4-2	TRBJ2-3	CASSLHSGRLDTDTQYF	TGTGCCAGCAGCCTTCACAGCGGGAGGTTGGACACAGATACGCAGTATTTT
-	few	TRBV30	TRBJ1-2	CARNERGGYGYTF	TGTGCCCGCAACGAGAGGGGAGGCTATGGCTACACCTTC
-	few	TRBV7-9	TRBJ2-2	CASSLEGANTGELFF	TGTGCCAGCAGCTTAGAGGGGGCGAACACCGGGGAGCTGTTTTTT
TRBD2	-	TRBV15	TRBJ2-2	CATSRLLPGLAGAGGELFF	TGTGCCACCAGCAGATTATTGCCGGGACTAGCGGGAGCGGGCGGGGAGCTGTTTTTT
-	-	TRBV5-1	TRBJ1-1	CASSLSGGGPNTEAFF	TGCGCCAGCAGCTTGTCTGGGGGGGGCCCGAACACTGAAGCTTTCTTT
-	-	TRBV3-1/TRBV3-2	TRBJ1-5	CASSQGGPNQPQHF	TGTGCCAGCAGCCAAGGGGGGCCCAATCAGCCCCAGCATTTT